What follows are 14 T cell receptor beta chains derived from one specimen sequenced in a study of cytomegalovirus exposure and HLA in healthy donors. Both 60 Vbeta primers and 13 Jbeta primers went into the PCR. The method was immunoSEQ multiplex PCR; TCRdb's version includes in-frame clones alone and lacks a portion of them. This repertoire shows approximately 93,000 clones, roughly 79% found once; its top ten account for approximately 3.9%. The specimen was PBMCs. These receptors were taken from a woman between 40 and 50 years old in good health and CMV-seronegative.

The rearrangement joins TRBV28 to TRBJ1-1; no definite D call. In germline, CDR1 is MDHEN, CDR2 SYDVKM. The length of the CDR3 is 11 residues. V was clipped by 3 bases and J by 10 bases, with 9 bases between them. CDR3 protein: CASSFQGGAFF. CDR3 DNA: TGTGCCAGCAGTTTCCAAGGAGGAGCTTTCTTT. Looking up the rest from reference TRBV28 and TRBJ1-1 gives the full variable domain: DVKVTQSSRYLVKRTGEKVFLECVQDMDHENMFWYRQDPGLGLRLIYFSYDVKMKEKGDIPEGYSVSREKKERFSLILESASTNQTSMYLCASSFQGGAFFGQGTRLTVV.

V usage is TRBV19 and J usage is TRBJ2-1; the D is unclear. Germline V gene lookup returns CDR1 LNHDA and CDR2 SQIVND (reference sequence). The CDR3 extends over 13 amino acids. V lost 2 bases, J lost 4 bases, and 6 bases lay in between. Written as DNA, the CDR3 is TGTGCCAGTAGTATAAATGAGTACAATGAGCAGTTCTTC. It specifies CASSINEYNEQFF.

V usage is TRBV10-2 and J usage is TRBJ2-5, with 8 bases lining up with TRBD2. Per the germline V gene, CDR1 is WSHSY and CDR2 is SAAADI. The CDR3 is 17 amino acids. V was clipped by 3 bases and J by 0 bases; unmatched bases: 9. This chain's CDR3 is CASSDRLRGGYQETQYF. Written as DNA, the CDR3 is TGCGCCAGCAGTGATCGTTTACGCGGGGGGTACCAAGAGACCCAGTACTTC.

The V gene is TRBV21-1, the J gene TRBJ2-3; the table names TRBD2, a call not compared with the DNA. TRBV21-1 is designated a pseudogene. This CDR3 comprises 21 residues. CDR3 DNA sequence: TGTGCCAGCAGCAAAACTAGTAGCGGGAGGGGCGGGGGATCGAGGAGGAATACGCAGTATTTT. Translated, it gives CASSKTSSGRGGGSRRNTQYF.

The rearrangement uses TRBV7-2 and TRBJ2-5; possible D gene TRBD1, 6 bases. The ends were cut back, 3 bases at V and 5 bases at J, with 10 bases in the middle. Germline V gives CDR1 SGHTA, CDR2 FQGNSA. The CDR3 covers 13 residues. DNA for the CDR3: TGTGCCAGCAGCTTCAGGGGTCCCGAGACCCAGTACTTC. Protein sequence: CASSFRGPETQYF.

The chain joins TRBV7-7 to TRBJ2-7; 7 nucleotides align to TRBD1. The ends lost 2 bases at V and 6 bases at J; junction bases unmatched: 7. The V gene's germline CDR1 is SSHAT and CDR2 FNYEAQ (reference sequence). The CDR3 has 14 amino acids. As DNA, the CDR3 is TGTGCCAGCAGCTTAACCAGGACAGGTAGCGAGCAGTACTTC. This sequence encodes CASSLTRTGSEQYF. Using reference TRBV7-7 and TRBJ2-7 for the parts outside the CDR3, the full variable domain is GAGVSQSPRYKVTKRGQDVTLRCDPISSHATLYWYQQALGQGPEFLTYFNYEAQPDKSGLPSDRFSAERPEGSISTLTIQRTEQRDSAMYRCASSLTRTGSEQYFGPGTRLTVT.

Concerning this clone itself: Distinct nucleotide sequences in the sample also encode this CDR3. This sequence joins TRBV7-2 and TRBJ2-3; weak D call: TRBD1 (5 bases). The CDR3 is 13 residues long. Germline CDR1 SGHTA, CDR2 FQGNSA. The germline V and J ends were trimmed by 1 base and 4 bases, with 6 bases remaining between them. The CDR3 sequence: CASSLEGADTQYF. CDR3 sequence (DNA): TGTGCCAGCAGCTTAGAAGGGGCAGATACGCAGTATTTT. Full variable domain (remainder filled in from reference TRBV7-2 and TRBJ2-3): GAGVSQSPSNKVTEKGKDVELRCDPISGHTALYWYRQSLGQGLEFLIYFQGNSAPDKSGLPSDRFSAERTGGSVSTLTIQRTQQEDSAVYLCASSLEGADTQYFGPGTRLTVL.

The rearrangement joins TRBV20-1 to TRBJ1-1; D is ambiguous. V lost 5 bases and J lost 8, with 12 bases in between. This CDR3 has 11 amino acids. The germline gives CDR1 DFQATT, CDR2 SNEGSKA (reference sequence). The CDR3 nucleotides read TGCAGTGCTGGGAGGGAGACGGAAGCTTTCTTT. Translating it yields CSAGRETEAFF.

V and J are TRBV2 and TRBJ2-7, with 11 bases that match TRBD2. The CDR3 covers 14 residues. With V trimmed by 3 bases and J by 7 bases, 5 bases remained unmatched. From germline, CDR1 is SNHLY and CDR2 FYNNEI. CDR3 DNA: TGTGCCAGCAGTGATAGCGGGGGGGCGGGGGAGCAGTACTTC. Its protein product is CASSDSGGAGEQYF.

The V gene is TRBV9, the J gene TRBJ2-3; D not resolved. This CDR3 has 14 amino acids. V shed 0 bases and J shed 2 bases, with 7 bases lying between them. Germline values: CDR1 SGDLS, CDR2 YYNGEE. The CDR3 region is CASSVEATTDTQYF. CDR3 sequence (DNA): TGTGCCAGCAGCGTAGAAGCGACCACAGATACGCAGTATTTT.

This clone was found once. The chain links TRBV5-1 to TRBJ2-3; 8 nucleotides align to TRBD1. The CDR3 runs 15 residues. V lost 7 bases, J lost 0 bases, and 7 bases stayed unmatched. CDR1 SGHRS and CDR2 YFSETQ come from the germline V gene. CDR3 sequence reads: CASATTGDSTDTQYF. Here the CDR3 DNA reads TGCGCCAGCGCGACGACAGGGGACAGCACAGATACGCAGTATTTT. Combining the CDR3 with reference TRBV5-1 and TRBJ2-3 gives the whole variable domain KAGVTQTPRYLIKTRGQQVTLSCSPISGHRSVSWYQQTPGQGLQFLFEYFSETQRNKGNFPGRFSGRQFSNSRSEMNVSTLELGDSALYLCASATTGDSTDTQYFGPGTRLTVL.

The chain has TRBV19 and TRBJ1-5, with unresolved D. Germline V lookup: CDR1 LNHDA, CDR2 SQIVND (reference sequence). V was shortened by 8 bases and J by 4 bases, with 6 bases between the two germline ends. CDR3 size: 11 residues. The CDR3 is CASRANQPQHF. CDR3 DNA: TGTGCCAGTCGAGCAAATCAGCCCCAGCATTTT.

The table lists this clone with many counts. The rearrangement joins TRBV5-1 to TRBJ1-1, with 7 bases matching TRBD1. Germline values: CDR1 SGHRS, CDR2 YFSETQ. This CDR3 contains 14 residues. After removal of 5 bases from V and 2 bases from J, the junction contained 6 bases not matched to a gene. Written as DNA, the CDR3 is TGCGCCAGCAGGCGGACAGGAGATAACACTGAAGCTTTCTTT. Encoded protein: CASRRTGDNTEAFF.

The chain carries TRBV18 and TRBJ2-3, with D unclear. CDR1 and CDR2 from the germline V gene are KGHSH and LQKENI. Trimming took 2 bases from V and 6 from J, leaving 6 bases between them. This CDR3 is 12 amino acids long. The CDR3 region has the DNA TGTGCCAGCTCACCAATGGCCGATACGCAGTATTTT. Translation: CASSPMADTQYF.